These T cell receptor beta chains were read from a single sample in a study of vaccination and CD4 T cells after COVID-19. TCRdb recomputed calls from the PCR reads with MiXCR, one row per CDR3 protein. The sample contains fewer than 15,000 distinct CDR3 sequences, roughly 71% of which appear only once. The starting material was CD4+ T cells from blood, obtained after SARS-CoV-2 vaccination. These receptors were collected from a human donor who had recovered from COVID-19. Both conserved end residues are part of each CDR3. A D gene is named only where the DNA matches it firmly. The size field is filled for only some rows; it gives once, few, many or a size class.

CDR3 DNA: TGTGCCAGCAGCCTACGGACTAGCGGAGTTTACAATGAGCAGTTCTTC; CDR3 protein: CASSLRTSGVYNEQFF; V gene: TRBV7-9; D gene: TRBD2; clone size: .; J gene: TRBJ2-1
CDR3 DNA: TGTGCCAGTAGTCAGGACAGCAGGGTGCCTAATGAAAAACTGTTTTTT; CDR3 protein: CASSQDSRVPNEKLFF; V gene: TRBV19; D gene: .; clone size: .; J gene: TRBJ1-4
CDR3 DNA: TGTGCCAGCAGTTATCTGGCGAACACTGAAGCTTTCTTT; CDR3 protein: CASSYLANTEAFF; V gene: TRBV6-2/TRBV6-3; D gene: .; clone size: few; J gene: TRBJ1-1
CDR3 DNA: TGTGCCAGCAGTCCCGGGACAGGGAATCGCAATCAGCCCCAGCATTTT; CDR3 protein: CASSPGTGNRNQPQHF; V gene: TRBV12-3/TRBV12-4; D gene: TRBD1; clone size: few; J gene: TRBJ1-5
CDR3 DNA: TGTGCCAGCAGTATAAGTTCGGGTCAGCCCCAGCATTTT; CDR3 protein: CASSISSGQPQHF; V gene: TRBV6-1; D gene: .; clone size: few; J gene: TRBJ1-5
CDR3 DNA: TGCAGTGCTCGGGACACCCGACAAGAGACCCAGTACTTC; CDR3 protein: CSARDTRQETQYF; V gene: TRBV20-1; D gene: .; clone size: .; J gene: TRBJ2-5
CDR3 DNA: TGTGCCAGCAGCCGATCAGGACTAGCGGAAAAAGAGACCCAGTACTTC; CDR3 protein: CASSRSGLAEKETQYF; V gene: TRBV11-1; D gene: TRBD2; clone size: .; J gene: TRBJ2-5
CDR3 DNA: TGTGCCAGCAGAGAGGGGGCAGGTCAGCCCCAGCATTTT; CDR3 protein: CASREGAGQPQHF; V gene: TRBV28; D gene: TRBD1; clone size: .; J gene: TRBJ1-5
CDR3 DNA: TGTGCCAGCAGCCAGGGACAGGGGGAGCAGTACTTC; CDR3 protein: CASSQGQGEQYF; V gene: TRBV6-1; D gene: TRBD1; clone size: .; J gene: TRBJ2-7
CDR3 DNA: TGCAGTGCCACCGGACAGGGACAAAACACTGAAGCTTTCTTT; CDR3 protein: CSATGQGQNTEAFF; V gene: TRBV20-1; D gene: TRBD1; clone size: .; J gene: TRBJ1-1
CDR3 DNA: TGTGCCAGCAGCTTAACGTCTTACCGAGGGGAGCTGTTTTTT; CDR3 protein: CASSLTSYRGELFF; V gene: TRBV7-3; D gene: .; clone size: once; J gene: TRBJ2-2
CDR3 DNA: TGCAGTGCTAGATTTACAGGGGCTAATCAGCCCCAGCATTTT; CDR3 protein: CSARFTGANQPQHF; V gene: TRBV20-1; D gene: TRBD1; clone size: .; J gene: TRBJ1-5
CDR3 DNA: TGCAGTGCCAAGCCTGTCAGCGAGCAGTTCTTC; CDR3 protein: CSAKPVSEQFF; V gene: TRBV20-1; D gene: .; clone size: .; J gene: TRBJ2-1
CDR3 DNA: TGTGCCATCAGAGTAGACGACGAGCAGTACTTC; CDR3 protein: CAIRVDDEQYF; V gene: TRBV10-3; D gene: .; clone size: .; J gene: TRBJ2-7
CDR3 DNA: TGTGCCACGAGACAGGGGGATCACTCCTACGAGCAGTACTTC; CDR3 protein: CATRQGDHSYEQYF; V gene: TRBV19; D gene: TRBD1; clone size: few; J gene: TRBJ2-7
CDR3 DNA: TGTGCCAGCAGTTACTCGGAACCTAGCAATCAGCCCCAGCATTTT; CDR3 protein: CASSYSEPSNQPQHF; V gene: TRBV6-5; D gene: .; clone size: few; J gene: TRBJ1-5
CDR3 DNA: TGCAGTGCTAGGGGGACAGGCGGTCAGCCCCAGCATTTT; CDR3 protein: CSARGTGGQPQHF; V gene: TRBV20-1; D gene: TRBD1; clone size: few; J gene: TRBJ1-5
CDR3 DNA: TGTGCCAGCAGTTTATCGAGAGGAACAGATACGCAGTATTTT; CDR3 protein: CASSLSRGTDTQYF; V gene: TRBV27; D gene: .; clone size: once; J gene: TRBJ2-3
CDR3 DNA: TGCAGTGCTAACGGGGGCACTGAAGCTTTCTTT; CDR3 protein: CSANGGTEAFF; V gene: TRBV20-1; D gene: .; clone size: .; J gene: TRBJ1-1
CDR3 DNA: TGTGCCAGCAGACCCGGGACAGGGACTTACGAGCAGTACTTC; CDR3 protein: CASRPGTGTYEQYF; V gene: TRBV6-1; D gene: TRBD1; clone size: .; J gene: TRBJ2-7
CDR3 DNA: TGTGCCAGCAGTGACGAGGGAGGCACCGGGGAGCTGTTTTTT; CDR3 protein: CASSDEGGTGELFF; V gene: TRBV6-1; D gene: .; clone size: .; J gene: TRBJ2-2
CDR3 DNA: TGCGCCAGCAGCCAAGGACAGCTTTTCCGCTCCTATAATTCACCCCTCCACTTT; CDR3 protein: CASSQGQLFRSYNSPLHF; V gene: TRBV4-1; D gene: .; clone size: .; J gene: TRBJ1-6
CDR3 DNA: TGTGCCAGCAGTTACTCGATTAGGAATAGCAATCAGCCCCAGCATTTT; CDR3 protein: CASSYSIRNSNQPQHF; V gene: TRBV6-5; D gene: .; clone size: .; J gene: TRBJ1-5
CDR3 DNA: TGTGCCAGCAGACCGAAGCAGGGAAGTGGGTCCGGGGAGCTGTTTTTT; CDR3 protein: CASRPKQGSGSGELFF; V gene: TRBV6-1; D gene: .; clone size: .; J gene: TRBJ2-2
CDR3 DNA: TGCGCCAGCAGCCAAGTCGGCGACACTGAAGCTTTCTTT; CDR3 protein: CASSQVGDTEAFF; V gene: TRBV4-3; D gene: .; clone size: .; J gene: TRBJ1-1
CDR3 DNA: TGTGCCAGCAGGACGACAGGGGCGGGCGAGCAGTACTTC; CDR3 protein: CASRTTGAGEQYF; V gene: TRBV6-1; D gene: TRBD1; clone size: few; J gene: TRBJ2-7